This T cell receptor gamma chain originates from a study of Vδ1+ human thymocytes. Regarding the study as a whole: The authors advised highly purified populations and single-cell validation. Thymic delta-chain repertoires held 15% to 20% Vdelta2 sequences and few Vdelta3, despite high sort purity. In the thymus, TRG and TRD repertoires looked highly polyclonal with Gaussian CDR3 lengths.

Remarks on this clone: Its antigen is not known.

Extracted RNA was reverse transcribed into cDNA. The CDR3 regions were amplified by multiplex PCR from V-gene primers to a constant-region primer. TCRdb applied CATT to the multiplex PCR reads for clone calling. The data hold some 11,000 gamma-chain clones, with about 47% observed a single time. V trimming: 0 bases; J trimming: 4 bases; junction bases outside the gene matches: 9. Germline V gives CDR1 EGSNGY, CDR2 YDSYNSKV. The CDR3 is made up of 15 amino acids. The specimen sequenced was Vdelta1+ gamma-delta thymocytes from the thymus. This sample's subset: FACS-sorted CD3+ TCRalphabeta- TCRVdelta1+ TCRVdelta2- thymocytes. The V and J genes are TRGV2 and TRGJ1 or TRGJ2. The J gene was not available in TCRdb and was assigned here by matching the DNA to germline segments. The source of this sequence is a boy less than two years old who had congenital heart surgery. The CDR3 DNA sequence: TGTGCCACCTGGGACGGGTTTCGTGGGTATTATAAGAAACTCTTT. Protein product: CATWDGFRGYYKKLF.